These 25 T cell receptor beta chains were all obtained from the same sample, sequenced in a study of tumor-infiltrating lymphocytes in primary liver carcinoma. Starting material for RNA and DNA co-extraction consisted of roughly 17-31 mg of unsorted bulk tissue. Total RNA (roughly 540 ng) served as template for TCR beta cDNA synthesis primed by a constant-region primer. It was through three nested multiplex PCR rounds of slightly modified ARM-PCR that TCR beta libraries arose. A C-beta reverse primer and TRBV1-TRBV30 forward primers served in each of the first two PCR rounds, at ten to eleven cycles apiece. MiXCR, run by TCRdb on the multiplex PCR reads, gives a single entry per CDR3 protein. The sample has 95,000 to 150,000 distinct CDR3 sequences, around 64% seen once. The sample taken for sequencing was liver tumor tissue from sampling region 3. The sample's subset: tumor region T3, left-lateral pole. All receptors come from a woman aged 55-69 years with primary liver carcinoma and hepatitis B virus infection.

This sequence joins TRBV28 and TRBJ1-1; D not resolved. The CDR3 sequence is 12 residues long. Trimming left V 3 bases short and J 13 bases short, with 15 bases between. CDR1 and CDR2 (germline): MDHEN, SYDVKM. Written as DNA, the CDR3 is TGTGCCAGCAGTTTGTCATGGTGGCGAGATTTCTTT. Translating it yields CASSLSWWRDFF.

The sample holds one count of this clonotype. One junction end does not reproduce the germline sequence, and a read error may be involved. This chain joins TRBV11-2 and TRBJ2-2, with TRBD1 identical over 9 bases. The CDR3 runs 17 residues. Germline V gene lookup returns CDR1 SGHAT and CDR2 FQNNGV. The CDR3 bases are TGTGCCAGCAGCCCCGGGTGGACAGGGGTTGATACCGGGGAGTTGTTTTTT. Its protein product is CASSPGWTGVDTGELFF.

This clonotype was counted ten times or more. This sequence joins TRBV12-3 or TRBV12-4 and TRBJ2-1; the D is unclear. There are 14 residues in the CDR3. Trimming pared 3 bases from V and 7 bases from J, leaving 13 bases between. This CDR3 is CASSLVRLDNEQFF. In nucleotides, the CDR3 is TGTGCCAGCAGTTTGGTTAGGTTGGATAATGAGCAGTTCTTC.

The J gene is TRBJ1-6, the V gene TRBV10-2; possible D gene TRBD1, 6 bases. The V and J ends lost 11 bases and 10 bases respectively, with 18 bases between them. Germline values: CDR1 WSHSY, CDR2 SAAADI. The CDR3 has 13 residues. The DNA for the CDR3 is TGCGCCGGTAGCGGACAGTCCGGATCACCCCTCCACTTT. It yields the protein CAGSGQSGSPLHF.

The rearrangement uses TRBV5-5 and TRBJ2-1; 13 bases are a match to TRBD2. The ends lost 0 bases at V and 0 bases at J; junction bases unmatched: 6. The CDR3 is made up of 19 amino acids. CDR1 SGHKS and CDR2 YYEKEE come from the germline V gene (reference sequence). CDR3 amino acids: CASSLGLAGGVSSYNEQFF. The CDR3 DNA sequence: TGTGCCAGCAGCTTGGGACTAGCGGGGGGTGTAAGCTCCTACAATGAGCAGTTCTTC.

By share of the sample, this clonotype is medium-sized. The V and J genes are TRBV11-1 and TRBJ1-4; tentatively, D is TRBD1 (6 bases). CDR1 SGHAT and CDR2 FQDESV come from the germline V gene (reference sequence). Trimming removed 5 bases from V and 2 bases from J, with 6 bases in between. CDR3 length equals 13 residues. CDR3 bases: TGTGCCAGCAGCAGGGGGACTAATGAAAAACTGTTTTTT. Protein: CASSRGTNEKLFF. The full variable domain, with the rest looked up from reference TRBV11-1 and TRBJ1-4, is EAEVAQSPRYKITEKSQAVAFWCDPISGHATLYWYRQILGQGPELLVQFQDESVVDDSQLPKDRFSAERLKGVDSTLKIQPAELGDSAMYLCASSRGTNEKLFFGSGTQLSVL.

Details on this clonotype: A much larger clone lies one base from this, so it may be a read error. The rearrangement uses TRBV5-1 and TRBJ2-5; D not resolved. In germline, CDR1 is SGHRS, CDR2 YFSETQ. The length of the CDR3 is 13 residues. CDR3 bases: TGCGCCAGCATCTTGCATCAGAAAGAGACCCAGTACTTC. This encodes CASILHQKETQYF.

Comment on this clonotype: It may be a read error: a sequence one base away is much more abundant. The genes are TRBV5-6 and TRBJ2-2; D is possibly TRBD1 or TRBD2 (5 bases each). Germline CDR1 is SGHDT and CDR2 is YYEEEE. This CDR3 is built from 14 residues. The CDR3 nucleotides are TGTGCCAGCAGCTTGGGGTTGGACACCGGGGAGCTGTCTTTT. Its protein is CASSLGLDTGELSF.

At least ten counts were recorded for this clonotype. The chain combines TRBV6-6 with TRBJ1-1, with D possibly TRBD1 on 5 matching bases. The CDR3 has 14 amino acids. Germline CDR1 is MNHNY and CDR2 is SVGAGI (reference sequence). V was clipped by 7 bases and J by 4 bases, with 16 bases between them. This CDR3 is CASTLFGAVTEAFF. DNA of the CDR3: TGTGCCAGCACCCTCTTCGGGGCGGTCACTGAAGCTTTCTTT.

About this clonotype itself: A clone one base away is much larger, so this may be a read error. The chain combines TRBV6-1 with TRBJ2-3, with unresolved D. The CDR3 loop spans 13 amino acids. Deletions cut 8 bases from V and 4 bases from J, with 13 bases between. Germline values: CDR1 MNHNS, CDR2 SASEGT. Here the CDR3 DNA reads TGTGCCAGCTACCTTTGGGTCCCAGATACGCAGTATTTT. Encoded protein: CASYLWVPDTQYF.

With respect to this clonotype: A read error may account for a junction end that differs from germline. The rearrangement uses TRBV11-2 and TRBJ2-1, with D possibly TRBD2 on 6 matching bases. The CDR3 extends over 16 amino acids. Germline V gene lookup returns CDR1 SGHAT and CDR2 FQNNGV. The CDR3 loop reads CASSPGPAGDYNEQLF. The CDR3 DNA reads TGTGCCAGCAGCCCCGGGCCAGCGGGCGATTACAATGAGCAGCTCTTC. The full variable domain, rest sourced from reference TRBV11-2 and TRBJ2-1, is EAGVAQSPRYKIIEKRQSVAFWCNPISGHATLYWYQQILGQGPKLLIQFQNNGVVDDSQLPKDRFSAERLKGVDSTLKIQPAKLEDSAVYLCASSPGPAGDYNEQLFGPGTRLTVL.

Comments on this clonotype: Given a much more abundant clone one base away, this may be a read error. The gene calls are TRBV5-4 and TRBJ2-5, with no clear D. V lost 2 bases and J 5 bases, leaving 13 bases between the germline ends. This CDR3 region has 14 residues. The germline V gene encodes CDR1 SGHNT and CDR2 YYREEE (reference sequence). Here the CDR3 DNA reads TGTGCCAGCAGCTTAGTTGAAGGGATGGAGACCCAGTACTTC. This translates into CASSLVEGMETQYF.

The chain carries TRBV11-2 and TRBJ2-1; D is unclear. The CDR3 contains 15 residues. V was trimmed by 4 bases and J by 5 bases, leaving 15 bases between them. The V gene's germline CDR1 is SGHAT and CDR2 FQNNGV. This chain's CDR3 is CASSWDNEFNNEQFF. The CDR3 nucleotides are TGTGCCAGCAGCTGGGATAACGAGTTTAACAATGAGCAGTTCTTC. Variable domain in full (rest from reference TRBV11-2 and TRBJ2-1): EAGVAQSPRYKIIEKRQSVAFWCNPISGHATLYWYQQILGQGPKLLIQFQNNGVVDDSQLPKDRFSAERLKGVDSTLKIQPAKLEDSAVYLCASSWDNEFNNEQFFGPGTRLTVL.

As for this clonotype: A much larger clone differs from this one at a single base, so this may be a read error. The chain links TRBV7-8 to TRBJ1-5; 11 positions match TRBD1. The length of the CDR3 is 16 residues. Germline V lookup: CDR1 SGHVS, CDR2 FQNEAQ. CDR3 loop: CTSSLGTGQGGQPQHF. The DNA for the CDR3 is TGTACCAGCAGCTTGGGCACGGGACAGGGGGGTCAGCCCCAGCATTTT.

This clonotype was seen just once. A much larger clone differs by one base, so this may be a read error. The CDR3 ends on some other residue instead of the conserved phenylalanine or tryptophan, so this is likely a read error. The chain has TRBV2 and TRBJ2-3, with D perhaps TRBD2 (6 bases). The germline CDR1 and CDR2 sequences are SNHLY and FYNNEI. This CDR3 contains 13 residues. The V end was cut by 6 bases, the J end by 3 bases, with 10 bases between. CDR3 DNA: TGTGCCAGCAGCCGGGGGAGGACAGATACGCAGTATCTT. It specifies CASSRGRTDTQYL.

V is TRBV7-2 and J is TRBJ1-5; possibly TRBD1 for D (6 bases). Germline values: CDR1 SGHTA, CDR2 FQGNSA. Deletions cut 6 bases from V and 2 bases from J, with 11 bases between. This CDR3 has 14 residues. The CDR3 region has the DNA TGTGCCAGCAGTCTTAACAGGGGCAATCAGCCCCAGCATTTT. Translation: CASSLNRGNQPQHF.

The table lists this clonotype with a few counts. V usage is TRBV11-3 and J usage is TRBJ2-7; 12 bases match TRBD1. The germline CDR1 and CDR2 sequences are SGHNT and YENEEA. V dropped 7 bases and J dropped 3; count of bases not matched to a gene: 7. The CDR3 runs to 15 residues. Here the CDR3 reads CASNPGTGGNYEQYF. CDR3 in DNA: TGTGCCAGCAATCCGGGGACAGGGGGCAACTACGAGCAGTACTTC.

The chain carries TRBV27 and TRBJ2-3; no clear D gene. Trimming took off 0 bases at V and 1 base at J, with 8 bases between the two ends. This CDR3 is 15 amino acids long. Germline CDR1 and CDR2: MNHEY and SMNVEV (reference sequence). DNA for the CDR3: TGTGCCAGCAGTTTATCCCTACCCCGCACAGATACGCAGTATTTT. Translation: CASSLSLPRTDTQYF.

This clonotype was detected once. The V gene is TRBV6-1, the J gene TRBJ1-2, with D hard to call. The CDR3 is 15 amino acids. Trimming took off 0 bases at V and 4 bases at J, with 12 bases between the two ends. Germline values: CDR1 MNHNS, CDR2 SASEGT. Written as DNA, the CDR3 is TGTGCCAGCAGTGAAGCGAACTCATGGTCCTATGGCTACACCTTC. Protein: CASSEANSWSYGYTF.

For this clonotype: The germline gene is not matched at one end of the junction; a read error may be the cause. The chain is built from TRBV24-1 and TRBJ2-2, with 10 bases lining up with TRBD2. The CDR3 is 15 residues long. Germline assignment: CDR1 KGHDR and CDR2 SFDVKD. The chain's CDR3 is CGTSPSGRNTGELFF. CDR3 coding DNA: TGTGGCACCAGTCCTAGCGGGAGGAACACCGGGGAGCTGTTTTTT.

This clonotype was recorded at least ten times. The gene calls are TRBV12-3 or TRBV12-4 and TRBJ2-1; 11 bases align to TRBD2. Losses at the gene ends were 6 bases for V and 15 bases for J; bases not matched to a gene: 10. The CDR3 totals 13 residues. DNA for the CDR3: TGTGCCAGCAGATTCGGACTAGCGGGTCCGGGGTTCTTC. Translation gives CASRFGLAGPGFF.

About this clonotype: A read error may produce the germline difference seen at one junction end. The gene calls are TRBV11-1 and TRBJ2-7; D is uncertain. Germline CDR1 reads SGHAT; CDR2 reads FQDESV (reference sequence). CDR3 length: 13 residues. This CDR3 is CASTLARSYKQYF. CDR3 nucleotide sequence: TGTGCCAGCACCTTAGCCAGGAGTTACAAGCAGTACTTC.

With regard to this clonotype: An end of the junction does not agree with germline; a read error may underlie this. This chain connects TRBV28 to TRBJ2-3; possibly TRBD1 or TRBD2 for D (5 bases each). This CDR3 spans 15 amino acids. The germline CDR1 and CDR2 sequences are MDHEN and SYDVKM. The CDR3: CASSVRGGFIDTRYF. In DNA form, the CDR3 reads TGTGCCAGCAGCGTACGGGGCGGTTTCATAGATACGCGGTATTTT.

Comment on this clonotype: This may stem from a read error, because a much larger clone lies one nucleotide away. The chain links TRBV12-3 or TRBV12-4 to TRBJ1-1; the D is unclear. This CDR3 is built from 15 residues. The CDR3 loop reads CASSLARGLNTKAFF. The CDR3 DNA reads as TGTGCCAGCAGTTTAGCGCGGGGATTGAACACTAAAGCTTTCTTT.

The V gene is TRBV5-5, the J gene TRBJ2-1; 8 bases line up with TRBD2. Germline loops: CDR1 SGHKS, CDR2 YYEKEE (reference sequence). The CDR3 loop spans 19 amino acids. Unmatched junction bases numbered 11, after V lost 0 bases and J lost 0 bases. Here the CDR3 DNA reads TGTGCCAGCAGCTTGGGACTAGCGAGGGGTGTAAGCTCCTACAATGAGCAGTTCTTC. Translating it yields CASSLGLARGVSSYNEQFF. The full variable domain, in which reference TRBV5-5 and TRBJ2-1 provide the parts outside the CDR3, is DAGVTQSPTHLIKTRGQQVTLRCSPISGHKSVSWYQQVLGQGPQFIFQYYEKEERGRGNFPDRFSARQFPNYSSELNVNALLLGDSALYLCASSLGLARGVSSYNEQFFGPGTRLTVL.